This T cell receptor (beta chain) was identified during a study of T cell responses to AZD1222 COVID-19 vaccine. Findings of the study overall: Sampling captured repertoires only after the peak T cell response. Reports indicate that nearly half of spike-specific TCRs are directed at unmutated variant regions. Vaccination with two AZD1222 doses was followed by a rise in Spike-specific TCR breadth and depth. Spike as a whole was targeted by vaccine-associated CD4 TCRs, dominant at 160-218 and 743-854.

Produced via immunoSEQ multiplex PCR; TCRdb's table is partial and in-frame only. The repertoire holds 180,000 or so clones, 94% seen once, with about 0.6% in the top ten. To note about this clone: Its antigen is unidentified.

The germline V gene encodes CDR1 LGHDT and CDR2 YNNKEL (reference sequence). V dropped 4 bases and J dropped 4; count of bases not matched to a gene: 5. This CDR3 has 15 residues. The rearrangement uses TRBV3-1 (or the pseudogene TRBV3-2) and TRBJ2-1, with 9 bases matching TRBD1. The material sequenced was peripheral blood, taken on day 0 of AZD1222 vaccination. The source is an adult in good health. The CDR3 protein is CASSLLGQGYNEQFF. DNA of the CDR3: TGTGCCAGCAGCCTCCTGGGACAGGGATACAATGAGCAGTTCTTC.